Sequencing of this T cell receptor beta chain was carried out in a study of blood T cell repertoires in COVID-19. For the study at large: Sites in the United States, Italy and Spain provided acute and convalescent COVID-19 samples. From T cells, B-cell-depleted T cells, or PBMCs came the material, which was cDNA or gDNA.

Original data processing: Amplification of reference gene primers was used by the study to estimate nucleated cell counts. Profiled with immunoSEQ multiplex PCR; TCRdb holds only in-frame clones, not every one. D and trimming were read from the DNA, whereas the V and J calls and clone size are those reported in that table. Here the sample spans about 170,000 clones, more than 65% being singletons. The germline V gene has CDR1 MNHEY and CDR2 SVGEGT. The ends were cut back, 2 bases at V and 0 bases at J, with 11 bases in the middle. CDR3 length equals 16 residues. Sample: peripheral blood. J is TRBJ1-5 and V is TRBV6-2 or TRBV6-3; no clear D gene. This clonotype was sampled from a man between 70 and 80 years old with active or convalescent COVID-19. The CDR3 coding sequence is TGTGCCAGCAGTTACGGCCCTCCTTATAGCAATCAGCCCCAGCATTTT. Amino acid sequence: CASSYGPPYSNQPQHF.